The 9 T cell receptor beta chains below were found in one sample sequenced in a study of CD8+CD57+ T cells in acquired aplastic anemia. According to the study, genomic DNA was the template for TCR beta VDJ and CDR3 profiling. TCRdb passed the reads through MiXCR, listing each CDR3 protein once. Among 200,000 to 250,000 distinct CDR3 sequences, around 60% were seen once, and the ten largest hold about 29%. Material: sorted CD4+, CD8+, or CD8+CD57+ T cells (not recorded which) from PBMCs. Receptors were obtained from a human donor in good health.

This clonotype came up many times. This chain uses TRBV2 with TRBJ2-1; 11 bases align to TRBD2. This CDR3 region has 17 residues. With V trimmed by 0 bases and J by 2 bases, 3 bases remained unmatched. CDR1 and CDR2 (germline): SNHLY, FYNNEI. The CDR3 bases are TGTGCCAGCAGTGAAGCGGTAGCGGGAGGGCCCTACAATGAGCAGTTCTTC. It codes for CASSEAVAGGPYNEQFF.

The V gene is TRBV5-1, the J gene TRBJ1-5; TRBD1 agrees at 8 bases. Germline V gene data show CDR1 as SGHRS and CDR2 as YFSETQ. The ends lost 3 bases at V and 4 bases at J; junction bases unmatched: 6. The CDR3 extends over 15 amino acids. CDR3 in DNA: TGCGCCAGCAGCTGGGGGACAGGTGATAATCAGCCCCAGCATTTT. The encoded protein is CASSWGTGDNQPQHF. The full variable domain, completed using reference TRBV5-1 and TRBJ1-5, is KAGVTQTPRYLIKTRGQQVTLSCSPISGHRSVSWYQQTPGQGLQFLFEYFSETQRNKGNFPGRFSGRQFSNSRSEMNVSTLELGDSALYLCASSWGTGDNQPQHFGDGTRLSIL.

The rearrangement uses TRBV19 and TRBJ1-1; tentatively, D is TRBD1 (5 bases). The CDR3 is 13 residues long. Germline-derived CDR1 and CDR2 are LNHDA and SQIVND (reference sequence). Trimming stripped 1 base from V and 4 bases from J, with 7 bases between. CDR3 loop: CASSIGTPTEAFF. CDR3 in DNA: TGTGCCAGTAGTATAGGGACACCCACTGAAGCTTTCTTT.

The chain has TRBV2 and TRBJ1-5; D not certain. This CDR3 region has 14 residues. Between the trimmed V and J ends, which lost 3 bases and 5 bases, there was a span of 11 bases. Germline assignment: CDR1 SNHLY and CDR2 FYNNEI. The CDR3 nucleotides read TGTGCCAGCAGTGAGGTCAGTTCGTATCAGCCCCAGCATTTT. It yields the protein CASSEVSSYQPQHF.

This rearrangement joins TRBV6-1 to TRBJ2-7; TRBD1 matches at 7 bases. The ends lost 7 bases at V and 4 bases at J; junction bases unmatched: 10. The CDR3 runs to 14 residues. Germline V gene data show CDR1 as MNHNS and CDR2 as SASEGT. The DNA of the CDR3 is TGTGCCAGCATCCCGGGGACAGTTCTTTACGAGCAGTACTTC. It is translated as CASIPGTVLYEQYF.

The V call is TRBV10-3, the J call TRBJ2-7, with 8 nucleotides matching TRBD2. Trimming at V came to 5 bases and at J to 4 bases, leaving 7 bases not matched to a gene. The germline gives CDR1 ENHRY, CDR2 SYGVKD. There are 14 residues in the CDR3. The CDR3 reads CAISFSTGGYEQYF. Here the CDR3 DNA reads TGTGCCATCAGTTTCTCTACGGGGGGGTACGAGCAGTACTTC.

This clonotype was detected only a few times. V is TRBV5-1 and J is TRBJ2-2; TRBD2 is a possible D gene (6 bases). The CDR3 is 14 residues long. From germline, CDR1 is SGHRS and CDR2 YFSETQ. Trimming removed 7 bases at V and 5 bases at J, with 15 bases between. The CDR3 nucleotides read TGCGCCAGCGACGGAGGGAGCGGGACCGGGGAGCTGTTTTTT. Protein product: CASDGGSGTGELFF.

This clonotype was found many times. This chain connects TRBV9 to TRBJ2-1; TRBD1 or TRBD2 may be the D gene (5 bases each). V was shortened by 6 bases and J by 2 bases, with 15 bases between the two germline ends. This CDR3 contains 15 residues. Germline CDR1 and CDR2: SGDLS and YYNGEE. For the CDR3, the DNA is TGTGCCAGCACCGTGGATGGGGGTGCCTACAATGAGCAGTTCTTC. It yields the protein CASTVDGGAYNEQFF.

The V gene is TRBV7-8, the J gene TRBJ2-1; 14 bases agree with TRBD2. Germline values: CDR1 SGHVS, CDR2 FQNEAQ. The CDR3 runs 18 residues. The V and J ends lost 0 bases and 4 bases, in that order; junction bases with no gene match: 5. CDR3 DNA sequence: TGTGCCAGCAGCTTAGCGCGGACTAGCGGGAGGATATACAATGAGCAGTTCTTC. This gives the protein CASSLARTSGRIYNEQFF.